The 19 T cell receptor beta chains in this list originate from one sample, sequenced in a study of cytomegalovirus exposure and HLA in healthy donors. The PCR made use of 60 Vbeta and 13 Jbeta primers. Some clones are missing from TCRdb's copy, which holds only in-frame ones; the method was immunoSEQ multiplex PCR. The data hold approximately 190,000 clones, with just under 70% observed a single time. Sequencing input: PBMCs. These receptors were collected from a man in his forties in good health and CMV-seropositive.

A few counts support this clone. This chain uses TRBV13 with TRBJ1-4; 10 nucleotides line up with TRBD1. The CDR3 is made up of 14 amino acids. The germline CDR1 and CDR2 sequences are PRHDT and FYEKMQ (reference sequence). The J segment lost 8 bases and the V segment lost 5 bases, leaving 5 bases of the junction unmatched. CDR3 residues: CASSTRDRGEKLFF. As DNA, the CDR3 is TGTGCCAGCAGCACCCGGGACAGGGGCGAAAAACTGTTTTTT.

The chain recombines TRBV5-1 with TRBJ2-1; D might be TRBD1 (5 bases). Trimming cost V 4 bases and J 0 bases, with 14 bases left between them. CDR1 is SGHRS and CDR2 is YFSETQ in the germline V gene. The length of the CDR3 is 16 residues. CDR3 region: CASSQETGSSYNEQFF. The DNA for the CDR3 is TGCGCCAGCAGCCAAGAAACAGGCAGCTCCTACAATGAGCAGTTCTTC. The whole variable domain, remainder taken from reference TRBV5-1 and TRBJ2-1, is KAGVTQTPRYLIKTRGQQVTLSCSPISGHRSVSWYQQTPGQGLQFLFEYFSETQRNKGNFPGRFSGRQFSNSRSEMNVSTLELGDSALYLCASSQETGSSYNEQFFGPGTRLTVL.

V gene TRBV25-1 combines with J gene TRBJ2-5, with D possibly TRBD1 on 6 matching bases. The CDR3 runs 11 residues. Trimming shortened V by 4 bases and J by 13 bases, and 13 bases separated the two germline ends. Per germline, CDR1 MGHDK and CDR2 SYGVNS. The CDR3 region has the DNA TGTGCCAGCAGTGGCCGGGACACTGCGTACTTC. Translation: CASSGRDTAYF.

Regarding this clone: An end of the junction does not agree with germline; a read error may underlie this. This specimen includes other DNA sequences encoding the same CDR3. V gene TRBV5-1 combines with J gene TRBJ1-5, with TRBD1 matching 7 bases. The CDR3 is made up of 15 amino acids. Germline CDR1 is SGHRS and CDR2 is YFSETQ. The CDR3 DNA reads as TGTGCCAGCAGCTTGGGAAACGACAGGGAACAGCCCCAGCATTTT. It yields the protein CASSLGNDREQPQHF.

This clone was picked up one time. The V and J genes are TRBV18 and TRBJ2-1, with D maybe TRBD2 (5 bases). This CDR3 comprises 13 residues. Germline CDR1 reads KGHSH; CDR2 reads LQKENI. Trimming removed 2 bases from V and 5 bases from J, with 7 bases in between. CDR3: CASSPERHNEQFF. The CDR3 nucleotides are TGTGCCAGCTCACCAGAGCGGCACAATGAGCAGTTCTTC. Variable domain in full (rest from reference TRBV18 and TRBJ2-1): NAGVMQNPRHLVRRRGQEARLRCSPMKGHSHVYWYRQLPEEGLKFMVYLQKENIIDESGMPKERFSAEFPKEGPSILRIQQVVRGDSAAYFCASSPERHNEQFFGPGTRLTVL.

The rearrangement links TRBV10-1 to TRBJ2-5; D is unresolved. The J call may be mistaken, given a closer DNA end match to TRBJ2-7. This CDR3 is built from 12 residues. CDR1 and CDR2 (germline): WNHNN, SYGVQD (reference sequence). CDR3 sequence: CASSGSSHEQYF. CDR3 DNA: TGCGCCAGCAGTGGTTCCTCTCACGAGCAGTACTTC.

V is TRBV6-6 and J is TRBJ2-3, with TRBD2 as a possible D gene (6 bases). This CDR3 has 16 amino acids. The V end lost 6 bases, the J end lost 3 bases, and 19 bases lay between the germline ends. Germline-derived CDR1 and CDR2 are MNHNY and SVGAGI (reference sequence). The CDR3 DNA reads TGTGCCAGCAGCATCGGGCGGGGCGGTTGGACAGATACGCAGTATTTT. This codes for CASSIGRGGWTDTQYF.

This clone occurred once. This chain links TRBV28 with TRBJ1-3; 9 nucleotides align to TRBD1. The CDR3 contains 15 residues. V was pared by 6 bases and J by 7 bases, with 10 bases of the junction left unmatched. CDR1 and CDR2 (germline): MDHEN, SYDVKM. The CDR3 bases are TGTGCCAGCAGCCCCCCGGGACAGGGAAGGAACACCATATATTTT. Its translation: CASSPPGQGRNTIYF.

This clone was seen only a few times. Here the CDR3 reads CASSLPDFPGGENTF. The CDR3 nucleotides are TGTGCCAGCAGCTTACCGGACTTCCCGGGAGGAGAAAACACCTTC. J is TRBJ1-2 and V is TRBV7-8; D unresolved. CDR1 is SGHVS and CDR2 is FQNEAQ in the germline V gene. The V end lost 2 bases, the J end lost 12 bases, and 22 bases lay between the germline ends. The CDR3 loop spans 15 amino acids. The whole variable domain, filled in from reference TRBV7-8 and TRBJ1-2, reads GAGVSQSPRYKVAKRGQDVALRCDPISGHVSLFWYQQALGQGPEFLTYFQNEAQLDKSGLPSDRFFAERPEGSVSTLKIQRTQQEDSAVYLCASSLPDFPGGENTFGSGTRLTVV.

This chain uses TRBV2 with TRBJ1-3, with D perhaps TRBD1 (5 bases). The germline V and J ends were trimmed by 6 bases and 0 bases, with 9 bases remaining between them. Germline V gene lookup returns CDR1 SNHLY and CDR2 FYNNEI. This CDR3 comprises 14 residues. CDR3 sequence (DNA): TGTGCCAGCAGCCAGGGTTTCTCTGGAAACACCATATATTTT. This gives the protein CASSQGFSGNTIYF.

The table lists this clone with a few counts. V usage is TRBV4-2 and J usage is TRBJ2-3; a weak D match, TRBD2 (6 bases). V was clipped by 3 bases and J by 0 bases, with 13 bases between them. The CDR3 has 16 amino acids. Per germline, CDR1 LGHNA and CDR2 YNFKEQ. The CDR3 sequence is CASSQGGLASTDTQYF. CDR3 in DNA: TGTGCCAGCAGCCAGGGGGGACTCGCGAGCACAGATACGCAGTATTTT.

The V call is TRBV5-1, the J call TRBJ2-1, with D tentatively TRBD1 (5 bases). The CDR3 contains 15 residues. Germline V gene sequence: CDR1 SGHRS, CDR2 YFSETQ. Trimming removed 0 bases from V and 6 bases from J, with 13 bases in between. The CDR3 DNA is TGCGCCAGCAGCTTGGCTCCAGGGTGGGGCAATGAGCAGTTCTTC. This sequence encodes CASSLAPGWGNEQFF. Drawing the rest from reference TRBV5-1 and TRBJ2-1, the complete variable domain is KAGVTQTPRYLIKTRGQQVTLSCSPISGHRSVSWYQQTPGQGLQFLFEYFSETQRNKGNFPGRFSGRQFSNSRSEMNVSTLELGDSALYLCASSLAPGWGNEQFFGPGTRLTVL.

This clone was counted a few times. The CDR3 protein is CASSQVGGSEQYF. CDR3 nucleotide sequence: TGCGCCAGCAGCCAAGTAGGGGGTTCCGAGCAGTACTTC. The chain recombines TRBV4-3 with TRBJ2-7, with D perhaps TRBD1 (6 bases). This CDR3 has 13 residues. Germline V CDR1 and CDR2: LGHNA, YSLEER. V was clipped by 1 base and J by 6 bases, with 10 bases between them.

The genes are TRBV6-5 and TRBJ2-7, with TRBD2 identical over 8 bases. CDR1 and CDR2 (germline): MNHEY, SVGAGI. This CDR3 contains 14 residues. V shed 5 bases, J shed 0 bases, and the junction held 3 bases outside the gene matches. CDR3 sequence reads: CASSETSDSYEQYF. CDR3 in DNA: TGTGCCAGCAGTGAGACTAGCGACTCCTACGAGCAGTACTTC.

This chain uses TRBV6-5 with TRBJ1-1; unclear D gene. CDR1 and CDR2 (germline): MNHEY, SVGAGI. The CDR3 runs to 14 residues. The germline V and J ends were trimmed by 2 bases and 5 bases, with 12 bases remaining between them. CDR3 bases: TGTGCCAGCAGTTACAAAAGGAGGGAGACTGAAGCTTTCTTT. Encoded protein: CASSYKRRETEAFF.

This clone showed up just a few times. This chain joins TRBV4-2 and TRBJ2-7; D is unclear. The V end was cut by 2 bases, the J end by 3 bases, with 8 bases between. The germline V gene encodes CDR1 LGHNA and CDR2 YNFKEQ. This CDR3 is 13 amino acids long. The CDR3: CASSQLPHYEQYF. The CDR3 DNA sequence: TGTGCCAGCAGCCAATTACCACACTACGAGCAGTACTTC.

The chain couples TRBV7-8 to TRBJ2-2; D may be TRBD2 (6 bases). V shed 5 bases and J shed 4 bases, with 20 bases lying between them. The CDR3 runs to 17 residues. The germline CDR1 and CDR2 sequences are SGHVS and FQNEAQ. The chain's CDR3 is CASSPHPGTLTTGELFF. As DNA, the CDR3 is TGTGCCAGCAGCCCCCACCCCGGGACTCTTACCACCGGGGAGCTGTTTTTT.

J is TRBJ2-7 and V is TRBV5-1; 15 bases agree with TRBD2. Losses at the gene ends were 4 bases for V and 4 bases for J; bases not matched to a gene: 12. The CDR3 loop spans 18 amino acids. Germline CDR1 is SGHRS and CDR2 is YFSETQ. This CDR3 is CASSPGTSGGPRRYEQYF. CDR3 nucleotides: TGCGCCAGCAGCCCAGGGACTAGCGGGGGGCCTCGGCGATACGAGCAGTACTTC.

This chain uses TRBV7-9 with TRBJ2-3, with a weak D call TRBD2 (5 bases). The CDR3 runs to 15 residues. Trimming pared 3 bases from V and 3 bases from J, leaving 13 bases between. CDR1 is SEHNR, CDR2 FQNEAQ, per germline (reference sequence). The CDR3 loop reads CASSFSGLGTDTQYF. CDR3 in DNA: TGTGCCAGCAGCTTTTCGGGATTGGGAACAGATACGCAGTATTTT.